These 10 T cell receptor beta chains came from one sample sequenced in a study of neurological immune-mediated disorders. Each CDR3 protein gets one entry after TCRdb re-called the 5' RACE reads with MiXCR. The table lists some 70,000 distinct CDR3 sequences, 3.5% to 5.5% of them singletons. The sequenced sample consisted of PBMCs. All receptors come from a man aged 30 to 39 with multiple sclerosis.

This clonotype was seen more than once but under ten times. The V gene is TRBV6-5, the J gene TRBJ2-3; D gene unclear. This CDR3 has 17 residues. The V and J ends lost 6 bases and 4 bases respectively, with 23 bases between them. Germline assignment: CDR1 MNHEY and CDR2 SVGAGI. The DNA of the CDR3 is TGTGCCAGCAGCAACCCGGGCCTCTACTCCCGCCCAGATACGCAGTATTTT. It is translated as CASSNPGLYSRPDTQYF.

This clonotype was seen many times. The chain recombines TRBV29-1 with TRBJ1-1; D possibly corresponds to TRBD1 (5 bases). CDR1 SQVTM and CDR2 ANQGSEA come from the germline V gene. Deletions cut 6 bases from V and 5 bases from J, with 16 bases between. The CDR3 consists of 13 residues. CDR3 loop: CSVRDGRWTEAFF. DNA of the CDR3: TGCAGCGTCCGGGACGGGAGGTGGACTGAAGCTTTCTTT.

Ten or more counts support this clonotype. This chain joins TRBV6-1 and TRBJ2-7, with D perhaps given as TRBD1 or TRBD2 (5 bases each). V was shortened by 6 bases and J by 2 bases, with 11 bases between the two germline ends. The CDR3 runs 13 residues. CDR1 and CDR2 from the germline V gene are MNHNS and SASEGT. Written as DNA, the CDR3 is TGTGCCAGCAGGGGGGATGTTACCTACGAGCAGTACGTC. Protein sequence: CASRGDVTYEQYV.

This clonotype was seen repeatedly, ten times or more. The chain is built from TRBV10-3 and TRBJ1-6; D possibly corresponds to TRBD1 (5 bases). Germline V lookup: CDR1 ENHRY, CDR2 SYGVKD. Between the trimmed V and J ends, which lost 0 bases and 4 bases, there was a span of 10 bases. The CDR3 is made up of 16 amino acids. CDR3 bases: TGTGCCATCAGTGAGTCAGGAGGGGTTTATAATTCACCCCTCCACTTT. It encodes CAISESGGVYNSPLHF.

This chain joins TRBV18 and TRBJ1-2; D is unclear. The CDR3 is 15 residues long. V was trimmed by 6 bases and J by 4 bases, leaving 18 bases between them. In germline, CDR1 is KGHSH, CDR2 LQKENI. The CDR3 DNA follows: TGTGCCAGCTCCCCAGCAGTCGCGCCTCTCTATGGCTACACCTTC. Its translation is CASSPAVAPLYGYTF.

This clonotype was seen ten or more times. The chain combines TRBV7-2 with TRBJ2-1, with D perhaps TRBD1 or TRBD2 (5 bases each). V lost 6 bases, J lost 4 bases, and 10 bases lay in between. Germline V lookup: CDR1 SGHTA, CDR2 FQGNSA. The CDR3 totals 13 residues. The CDR3 region is CASSGTRYNEQFF. The CDR3 DNA reads as TGTGCCAGCAGTGGGACCAGATACAATGAGCAGTTCTTC.

This chain links TRBV7-9 with TRBJ1-5; D is possibly TRBD1 (6 bases). V shed 1 base and J shed 5 bases, with 18 bases lying between them. Per germline, CDR1 SEHNR and CDR2 FQNEAQ (reference sequence). CDR3 length equals 17 residues. The CDR3 here is CASSLEYGGAEDQPQHF. CDR3 coding DNA: TGTGCCAGCAGCTTAGAGTATGGGGGGGCCGAAGATCAGCCCCAGCATTTT.

This clonotype is medium-sized. The chain is built from TRBV7-3 and TRBJ2-3, with TRBD2 matching over 12 bases. This CDR3 contains 15 residues. Germline lookup yields CDR1 SGHTA and CDR2 FQGTGA. Losses at the gene ends were 5 bases for V and 5 bases for J; bases not matched to a gene: 5. The DNA for the CDR3 is TGTGCCAGCAGCCCCACTAGCGGGGGGCTAGATACGCAGTATTTT. This gives the protein CASSPTSGGLDTQYF.

This clonotype showed up just a few times. The V call is TRBV20-1, the J call TRBJ1-2; 9 positions match TRBD1. Germline CDR1 and CDR2: DFQATT and SNEGSKA (reference sequence). The CDR3 totals 16 residues. V dropped 3 bases and J dropped 4; count of bases not matched to a gene: 12. This CDR3 is CSASRQGVPSIYGYTF. CDR3 bases: TGCAGTGCTAGCAGACAGGGGGTCCCTTCCATCTATGGCTACACCTTC.

The chain uses TRBV20-1 and TRBJ1-1; TRBD1 might be the D (5 bases). Germline V CDR1 and CDR2: DFQATT, SNEGSKA (reference sequence). V lost 2 bases to trimming and J lost 3 bases, with 13 bases between them. The CDR3 consists of 14 residues. Here the CDR3 reads CSARSRGGDTEAFF. DNA for the CDR3: TGCAGTGCTAGATCCCGGGGAGGGGACACTGAAGCTTTCTTT.